Sequencing of this T cell receptor (beta chain) was carried out in a study of cytomegalovirus exposure and HLA in healthy donors. Study overall: The study's early data release held about 85 million unique TCRs from HLA-typed donors. Membership in the Caucasian-associated ancestry cluster was found for 75% to 90% of roughly 400 genotyped donors. Overall study findings and caveats: A missense DCLRE1C variant was associated with V- and J-gene trimming of TCR beta chains in a later analysis, and an independent cohort replicated the association.

This PCR relied on a set of 60 Vbeta primers and 13 Jbeta primers. Repertoires were generated with immunoSEQ multiplex PCR, while TCRdb's copy carries only in-frame clones and drops some. The sample records about 120,000 clones, 74% being singletons. This CDR3 is built from 15 residues. CDR1 and CDR2 (germline): MNHEY, SMNVEV (reference sequence). Deletions cut 5 bases from V and 1 base from J, with 14 bases between. This clone was counted between two and nine times. No antigen is known for it. The TCR comes from a woman aged 45 to 65 in good health and CMV-seropositive. What was sequenced was PBMCs. This chain joins TRBV27 and TRBJ1-1; D unresolved. In nucleotides, the CDR3 is TGTGCCAGCAGTAGGGAGGATCCGACGAACACTGAAGCTTTCTTT. This sequence encodes CASSREDPTNTEAFF.